This note documents a single T cell receptor (beta chain) sequence. The CDR3 extends over 16 amino acids. From germline, CDR1 is MNHNS and CDR2 SASEGT. The ends were cut back, 6 bases at V and 0 bases at J, with 14 bases in the middle. This specimen belongs to a study of T cell changes during pregnancy in multiple sclerosis. The assay was immunoSEQ multiplex PCR, and TCRdb's table has in-frame clones only and misses some. The sample includes some 30,000 clones, nearly 90% of them seen just once. The chain couples TRBV6-1 to TRBJ2-2; a possible D gene is TRBD1 (6 bases). This clonotype was obtained from a female donor in good health, enrolled as a control in a pregnancy study. This sample comprised CD4+ T cells from peripheral blood mononuclear cells, obtained in the third trimester of pregnancy. The CDR3 nucleotides read TGTGCCAGCAGAGAACAGGGCGCGACGAACACCGGGGAGCTGTTTTTT. Protein product: CASREQGATNTGELFF.